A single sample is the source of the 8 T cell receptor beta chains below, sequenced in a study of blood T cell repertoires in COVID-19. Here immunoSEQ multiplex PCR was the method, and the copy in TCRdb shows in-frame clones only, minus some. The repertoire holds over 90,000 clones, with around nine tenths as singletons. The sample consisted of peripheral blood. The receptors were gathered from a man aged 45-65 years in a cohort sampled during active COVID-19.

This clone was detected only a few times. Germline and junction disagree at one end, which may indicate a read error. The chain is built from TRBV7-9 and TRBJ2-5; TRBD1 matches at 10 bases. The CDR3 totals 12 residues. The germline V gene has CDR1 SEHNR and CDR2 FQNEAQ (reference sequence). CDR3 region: CASSTRGTGANF. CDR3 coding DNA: TGTGCCAGCAGCACCCGGGGGACAGGGGCCAACTTC.

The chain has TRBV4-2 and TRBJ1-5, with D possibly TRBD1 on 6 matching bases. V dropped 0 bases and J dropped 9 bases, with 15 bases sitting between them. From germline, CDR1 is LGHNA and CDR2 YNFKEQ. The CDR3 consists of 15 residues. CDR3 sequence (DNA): TGTGCCAGCAGCCAAGAAAGGAACAGGGACGGGCCCCAGCATTTT. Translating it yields CASSQERNRDGPQHF.

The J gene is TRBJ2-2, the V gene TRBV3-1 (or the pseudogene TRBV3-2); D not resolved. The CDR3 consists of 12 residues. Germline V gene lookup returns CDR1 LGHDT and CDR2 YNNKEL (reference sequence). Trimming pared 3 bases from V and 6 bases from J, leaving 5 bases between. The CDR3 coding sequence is TGTGCCAGCAGCCATAACTCCGGGGAGCTGTTTTTT. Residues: CASSHNSGELFF.

This chain's CDR3 is CASSQEWQKRSPQHF. CDR3 DNA sequence: TGCGCCAGCAGCCAAGAATGGCAGAAGCGATCGCCCCAGCATTTT. The chain joins TRBV4-1 to TRBJ1-5; D ambiguous. The CDR3 is 15 residues long. Germline CDR1 is MGHRA and CDR2 is YSYEKL. The V gene lost 0 bases and the J gene lost 9 bases, with 15 bases spanning the gap.

CDR3 protein: CASSLPSGGGYNEQFF. The CDR3 nucleotides read TGTGCCAGTAGTCTGCCCAGCGGGGGGGGGTACAATGAGCAGTTCTTC. This chain joins TRBV19 and TRBJ2-1; 10 nucleotides line up with TRBD2. The CDR3 loop spans 16 amino acids. CDR1 is LNHDA, CDR2 SQIVND, per germline (reference sequence). Losses at the gene ends were 5 bases for V and 4 bases for J; bases not matched to a gene: 8.

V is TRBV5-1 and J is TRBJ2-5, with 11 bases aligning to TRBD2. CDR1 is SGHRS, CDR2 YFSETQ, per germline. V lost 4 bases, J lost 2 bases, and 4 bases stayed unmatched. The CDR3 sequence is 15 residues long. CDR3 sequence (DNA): TGCGCCAGCAGCCGTACTAGCGGGGGACAAGAGACCCAGTACTTC. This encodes CASSRTSGGQETQYF.

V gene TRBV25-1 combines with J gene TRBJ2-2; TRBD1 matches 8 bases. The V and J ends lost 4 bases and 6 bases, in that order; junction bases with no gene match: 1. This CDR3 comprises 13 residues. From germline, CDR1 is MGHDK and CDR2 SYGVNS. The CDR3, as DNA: TGTGCCAGCAGTGGGACAGGGTCCGGGGAGCTGTTTTTT. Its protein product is CASSGTGSGELFF.

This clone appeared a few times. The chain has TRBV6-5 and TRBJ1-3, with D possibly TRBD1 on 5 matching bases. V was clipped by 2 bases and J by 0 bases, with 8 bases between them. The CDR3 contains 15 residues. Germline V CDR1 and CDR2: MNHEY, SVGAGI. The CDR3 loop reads CASSYGGSSGNTIYF. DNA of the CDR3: TGTGCCAGCAGTTACGGGGGGAGCTCTGGAAACACCATATATTTT.